Included here is one TCR beta chain sequence, with context. The antigen is undetermined. Profiling relied on immunoSEQ multiplex PCR, and the TCRdb table lists in-frame clones only, not all of them. The table records 85,000 to 130,000 clones, about nine tenths of them present only once. Germline lookup yields CDR1 LGHNA and CDR2 YSLEER. The CDR3 spans 15 residues. V was pared by 0 bases and J by 2 bases, with 11 bases between. These data originate in a study of T cell responses to AZD1222 COVID-19 vaccine. Study-wide findings and caveats: Most donors were white British, females outnumbered males, and clonal diversity was possibly underestimated.

This receptor was identified in an adult who received the MenACWY meningococcal vaccine as a control. The rearrangement uses TRBV4-3 and TRBJ2-7; perhaps TRBD2 as D (5 bases). This specimen consisted of peripheral blood, obtained 28 days after the second dose of the MenACWY control vaccine. CDR3 sequence (DNA): TGCGCCAGCAGCCAAGATCTAGCAGGAGCCTACGAGCAGTACTTC. Translated, it gives CASSQDLAGAYEQYF.